The clone carrying this TCR beta chain has more than one count but fewer than ten. The data originate from a study of T-cell reconstitution after alpha-beta-depleted transplantation in children. It was with unique molecular identifiers that the TCRbeta library was prepared. TCRdb redid the calling of the PCR reads with MiXCR, one entry per CDR3 protein. The sample records 450,000 to 600,000 distinct CDR3 sequences, around 16% being singletons. This CDR3 spans 17 amino acids. Looked up from germline, CDR1 is KGHSH and CDR2 is LQKENI. Trimming left V 1 base short and J 4 bases short, with 17 bases between.

The gene calls are TRBV18 and TRBJ1-5; possibly TRBD1 for D (6 bases). This TCR came from a human donor who donated a stem cell graft to a child with acute lymphoblastic leukemia. The sample was PBMCs from the stem cell graft donor, taken from the stem cell graft. The CDR3 sequence: CASSPRRGQNLNQPQHF. CDR3 bases: TGTGCCAGCTCACCACGGCGAGGACAGAACCTTAATCAGCCCCAGCATTTT.